A selection of T cell receptor beta chains follows, all from one sample in a study of cytomegalovirus exposure and HLA in healthy donors. The assay was immunoSEQ multiplex PCR, and TCRdb's table has in-frame clones only and misses some. The sample holds over 55,000 clones, roughly 67% seen once. Sequencing input: PBMCs. These receptors originate from a man aged 35 to 55 in good health and CMV-seropositive. Each CDR3 is given with its conserved first and last residue. D genes are given only for firm matches. A clone size is listed for some rows: how often the clone was seen (once, few, many), or a class if it is expanded.

CDR3nt,CDR3aa,j_gene,d_gene,len,abundance,v_gene
TGCGCCAGCAGCTTAGGCGACAGCTCCTATAATTCACCCCTCCACTTT,CASSLGDSSYNSPLHF,TRBJ1-6,-,16,once,TRBV5-1
TGTGCCAGCAGCCCGGGACAGGGGAATCAGCCCCAGCATTTT,CASSPGQGNQPQHF,TRBJ1-5,TRBD1,14,-,TRBV2
TGCAGCGTTGACGGTGGCTACACCTTC,CSVDGGYTF,TRBJ1-2,-,9,-,TRBV29-1
TGCGCCAGCAGCCCCCAGGGAAATACGCAGTATTTT,CASSPQGNTQYF,TRBJ2-3,-,12,-,TRBV5-1
TGTGCCAGCTGCCTAGCGGCTCACACAGATACGCAGTATTTT,CASCLAAHTDTQYF,TRBJ2-3,TRBD2,14,-,TRBV7-2
TGTGCCAGCACCCCCGTAGGGAGCGGGAGTCACGAGCAGTACTTC,CASTPVGSGSHEQYF,TRBJ2-7,TRBD2,15,-,TRBV28
TGTGCCAGCAGCGAACGACTGAACACCGGGGAGCTGTTTTTT,CASSERLNTGELFF,TRBJ2-2,-,14,-,TRBV7-6
TGTGCCAGCAGTTATCAACAGGGCGGGACCGGGGAGCTGTTTTTT,CASSYQQGGTGELFF,TRBJ2-2,-,15,few,TRBV6-5
TGTGCCAGCAGATCGACAGGGGTGGAGACCCAGTACTTC,CASRSTGVETQYF,TRBJ2-5,TRBD1,13,-,TRBV5-6
TGTGCCAGCACCTTAGGGGGCGCGTTGAACACTGAAGCTTTCTTT,CASTLGGALNTEAFF,TRBJ1-1,TRBD1,15,-,TRBV28
TGTGCCAGCACCCACCGGACAGGGACCGGGGAGCTGTTTTTT,CASTHRTGTGELFF,TRBJ2-2,TRBD1,14,few,TRBV6-5
TGTGCCAGTAGTAATCTGGCAGGGGAAAAACTGTTTTTT,CASSNLAGEKLFF,TRBJ1-4,-,13,once,TRBV19
TGTGCCAGCAGCCGAGCAGGGGACGGAAATAATTCACCCCTCCACTTT,CASSRAGDGNNSPLHF,TRBJ1-6,-,16,many,TRBV5-5
TGTGCCAGCAGCTTGGACGGGACTAGCAACGAGCAGTACTTC,CASSLDGTSNEQYF,TRBJ2-7,TRBD2,14,few,TRBV5-4
TGTGCCAGCAGTTACTCTCCCTACCAGCCCCAGCATTTT,CASSYSPYQPQHF,TRBJ1-5,-,13,-,TRBV6-6
TGCGCCAGCAGTGAGTCCGGGGGTGGCAATCAGCCCCAGCATTTT,CASSESGGGNQPQHF,TRBJ1-5,-,15,few,TRBV10-2
TGCGCCAGCAGCTTGGCCGGGACAGTGTTTCAAGTTGCAACTAATGAAAAACTGTTTTTT,CASSLAGTVFQVATNEKLFF,TRBJ1-4,TRBD1,20,few,TRBV5-1
TGTGCCAGCAGCTCCCCCCACAGGGACTACGAGCAGTACTTC,CASSSPHRDYEQYF,TRBJ2-7,-,14,-,TRBV7-9
TGTGCCAGCTCACCAGACAGGGCCTTCGAGCCCCAGCATTTT,CASSPDRAFEPQHF,TRBJ1-5,TRBD1,14,few,TRBV18
TGTGCCAGCAGCCCACTCGAAGATGAGCAGTTCTTC,CASSPLEDEQFF,TRBJ2-1,-,12,-,TRBV7-9
TGTGCCAGCACTGCAGGGTTGGTTTACTCCTACGAGCAGTACTTC,CASTAGLVYSYEQYF,TRBJ2-7,-,15,-,TRBV6-6
TGTGCCAGCAGCCCCACATGGACAGCCTACGAGCAGTACTTC,CASSPTWTAYEQYF,TRBJ2-7,-,14,-,TRBV2
TGTGCCAGCAGCCCACGGACGGGAGGGGCGAACTATGGCTACACCTTC,CASSPRTGGANYGYTF,TRBJ1-2,-,16,-,TRBV7-8
TGTGCCAGCAGTTTCCGTCTGGCGGGATATTACGAGCAGTACTTC,CASSFRLAGYYEQYF,TRBJ2-7,-,15,-,TRBV28
TGTGCCAGCAGCCCCTGGGACAGGGTGGGGAACACTGAAGCTTTCTTT,CASSPWDRVGNTEAFF,TRBJ1-1,TRBD1,16,-,TRBV11-2
TGTGCCAGCTCCCCCGCAGCGTACACAGATACGCAGTATTTT,CASSPAAYTDTQYF,TRBJ2-3,-,14,few,TRBV6-4
TGTGCCAGCATCCTTGGATCAGGGCTTGCCTACGAGCAGTACTTC,CASILGSGLAYEQYF,TRBJ2-7,-,15,few,TRBV6-1
TGCGCCAGCAGCTTGGAACTGGCGGGGTCGTACAATGAGCAGTTCTTC,CASSLELAGSYNEQFF,TRBJ2-1,-,16,few,TRBV5-1
TGTGCCAGCTCACGGGGACAGGGCAATCAGCCCCAGCATTTT,CASSRGQGNQPQHF,TRBJ1-5,TRBD1,14,-,TRBV18
TGTGCCAGCAGCTTGTATGGGACAGGCGAGCAGTACTTC,CASSLYGTGEQYF,TRBJ2-7,TRBD1,13,-,TRBV5-4
TGTGCCTGGAGTGGACCGGACAGGGGGGAAGAAAAACTGTTTTTT,CAWSGPDRGEEKLFF,TRBJ1-4,TRBD1,15,-,TRBV30
TGTGCCAGCAGCGCTGGACAGGGCTACAATGAGCAGTTCTTC,CASSAGQGYNEQFF,TRBJ2-1,TRBD1,14,-,TRBV9
TGTGCCTGGAGTCAGGGGCAGGGCGAGCAGTACTTC,CAWSQGQGEQYF,TRBJ2-7,-,12,-,TRBV30
TGCGCCAGCAGCCAAGAAGCATTCGGGGACATAAACTATGGCTACACCTTC,CASSQEAFGDINYGYTF,TRBJ1-2,-,17,few,TRBV4-3
TGTGCCAGCAGTGAATGGGGGGGCAATCAGCCCCAGCATTTT,CASSEWGGNQPQHF,TRBJ1-5,-,14,once,TRBV6-1
TGTGCCAGCAGTCGGACAGGGCAGAGCTACGAGCAGTACTTC,CASSRTGQSYEQYF,TRBJ2-7,TRBD1,14,-,TRBV25-1
TGCGCCAGCAGCCAAGGCCCAGGGGGCTACGAGCAGTACTTC,CASSQGPGGYEQYF,TRBJ2-7,TRBD1,14,-,TRBV4-3
TGTGCCAGCAGTTTATCACAGGGGTTCTACGAGCAGTACTTC,CASSLSQGFYEQYF,TRBJ2-7,TRBD1,14,-,TRBV27
TGCAGCGTTGAGGCGGCGGGAGGCTACGAGCAGTACTTC,CSVEAAGGYEQYF,TRBJ2-7,TRBD2,13,-,TRBV29-1
TGCGCCAGCAGCTTGGCCGGTACAGGGGCCCCCAATGAGCAGTTCTTC,CASSLAGTGAPNEQFF,TRBJ2-1,TRBD1,16,-,TRBV5-1
TGTGCCAGCGCTGAGCGAAATGTCGGCTCCTACGAGCAGTACTTC,CASAERNVGSYEQYF,TRBJ2-7,-,15,once,TRBV19
TGTGCCAGCTCACCACGAGGAGGGAAGGATGAAAAACTGTTTTTT,CASSPRGGKDEKLFF,TRBJ1-4,-,15,-,TRBV18
TGTGCCAGCAGTTTACAGTCACCCAATCAGCCCCAGCATTTT,CASSLQSPNQPQHF,TRBJ1-5,-,14,-,TRBV28
TGTGCCAGCAGCTTGGCCATGGGCGATCAATACGAGCAGTACTTC,CASSLAMGDQYEQYF,TRBJ2-7,-,15,-,TRBV5-4
TGTGCCAGCAGCTTTAGTATGAACACTGAAGCTTTCTTT,CASSFSMNTEAFF,TRBJ1-1,-,13,-,TRBV7-6
TGTGCCAGCCCGGACAGGGGGAGGTCACCCCTCCACTTT,CASPDRGRSPLHF,TRBJ1-6,TRBD1,13,few,TRBV6-8
TGTGCCAGCAGCTTACCGGGACTAGACTCGATCGAGACCCAGTACTTC,CASSLPGLDSIETQYF,TRBJ2-5,TRBD2,16,-,TRBV5-6
TGTGCCAGCAGCTTAATGACCGAATTAGGGGGCCGGAACACTGAAGCTTTCTTT,CASSLMTELGGRNTEAFF,TRBJ1-1,TRBD1,18,few,TRBV7-6
TGTGCCAGCAGCCAAGATACTTTCTACAATGAGCAGTTCTTC,CASSQDTFYNEQFF,TRBJ2-1,-,14,many,TRBV14
TGTGCCAGCAGCGTTCAGGGCAACTATGGCTACACCTTC,CASSVQGNYGYTF,TRBJ1-2,-,13,-,TRBV9